Below, one TCR beta chain is given with its context. Assay used: immunoSEQ multiplex PCR; TCRdb lists only in-frame clones, some missing. The data show approximately 290,000 clones, around 90% seen once. Grouping used clinical history reported by participants in a survey and questionnaire. This sample is part of a study of blood T cell repertoires in COVID-19. The CDR3 has 13 amino acids. The trim removed 10 bases at V and 1 base at J, leaving 4 bases unmatched. Germline CDR1 is MDHEN and CDR2 is SYDVKM. The sequenced sample was PBMCs or T cells enriched from blood (not recorded which). The chain carries TRBV28 and TRBJ1-1, with TRBD1 identical over 9 bases. The TCR originated in a woman aged 25 to 39 who had recovered from COVID-19. The CDR3 loop is CAISGQGNTEAFF. The CDR3, as DNA: TGTGCCATCTCGGGACAGGGGAACACTGAAGCTTTCTTT.